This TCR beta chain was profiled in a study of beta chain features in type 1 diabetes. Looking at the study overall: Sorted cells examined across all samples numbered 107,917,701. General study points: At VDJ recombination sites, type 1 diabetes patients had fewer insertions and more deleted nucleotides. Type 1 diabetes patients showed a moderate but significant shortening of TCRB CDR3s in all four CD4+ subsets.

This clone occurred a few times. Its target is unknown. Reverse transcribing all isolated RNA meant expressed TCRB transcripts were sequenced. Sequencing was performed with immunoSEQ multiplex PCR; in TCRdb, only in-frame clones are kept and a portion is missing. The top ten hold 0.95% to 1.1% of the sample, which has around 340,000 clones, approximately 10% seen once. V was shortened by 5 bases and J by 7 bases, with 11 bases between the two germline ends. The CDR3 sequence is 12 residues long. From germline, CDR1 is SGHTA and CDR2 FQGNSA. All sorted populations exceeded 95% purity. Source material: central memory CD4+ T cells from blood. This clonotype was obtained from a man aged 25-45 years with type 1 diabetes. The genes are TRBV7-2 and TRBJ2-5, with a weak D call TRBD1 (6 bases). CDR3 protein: CASSPGHGTQYF. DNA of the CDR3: TGTGCCAGCAGCCCGGGACATGGGACCCAGTACTTC.